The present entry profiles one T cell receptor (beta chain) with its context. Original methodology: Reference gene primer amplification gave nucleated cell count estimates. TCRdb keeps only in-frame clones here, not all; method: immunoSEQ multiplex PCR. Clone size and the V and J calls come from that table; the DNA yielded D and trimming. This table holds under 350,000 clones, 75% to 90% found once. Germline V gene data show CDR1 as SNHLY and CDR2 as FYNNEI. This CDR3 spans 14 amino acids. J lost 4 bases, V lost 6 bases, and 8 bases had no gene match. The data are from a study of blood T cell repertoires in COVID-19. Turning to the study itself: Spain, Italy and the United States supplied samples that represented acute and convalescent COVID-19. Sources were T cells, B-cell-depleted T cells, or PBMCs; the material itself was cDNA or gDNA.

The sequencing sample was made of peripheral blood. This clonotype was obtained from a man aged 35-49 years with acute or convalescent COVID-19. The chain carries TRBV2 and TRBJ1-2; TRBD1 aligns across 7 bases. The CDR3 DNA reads TGTGCCAGCAGCGGATACAGGGGAAGCTATGGCTACACCTTC. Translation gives CASSGYRGSYGYTF.